The rows below give T cell receptor beta chains drawn from one sample of a study of PD-1 blockade in mismatch repair-deficient tumors. Profiling relied on immunoSEQ multiplex PCR, and the TCRdb table lists in-frame clones only, not all of them. Of 49,000 or so clones in the sample, over 70% are singletons; the top ten hold more than 8%. The specimen was peripheral blood, collected approximately 20 weeks after starting pembrolizumab. The origin of the receptors is an adult with mismatch repair-deficient cancer. The CDR3 runs from the conserved cysteine through the conserved F or W. The D gene is left open where the match is weak. The size field is filled for only some rows; it gives once, few, many or a size class.

d_gene	v_gene	abundance	j_gene	CDR3aa	CDR3nt
NA	TRBV27	few	TRBJ2-7	CASSKSSPYEQYF	TGTGCCAGCAGTAAATCTAGTCCCTACGAGCAGTACTTC
TRBD2	TRBV10-3	NA	TRBJ2-3	CAISDGLAETDTQYF	TGTGCCATCAGCGACGGACTAGCGGAGACAGATACGCAGTATTTT
NA	TRBV5-1	NA	TRBJ1-4	CASSFQPGTGNEKLFF	TGCGCCAGCAGTTTCCAACCCGGGACCGGGAATGAAAAACTGTTTTTT
TRBD2	TRBV27	NA	TRBJ2-1	CASSPLPAGGPGEQFF	TGTGCCAGCAGTCCCCTCCCTGCGGGAGGGCCAGGGGAGCAGTTCTTC
TRBD2	TRBV18	NA	TRBJ2-1	CASSNTDQVGTSFDEQFF	TGTGCCAGCTCAAACACAGACCAAGTCGGGACTAGTTTCGATGAGCAGTTCTTC
NA	TRBV11-2	NA	TRBJ1-1	CASSLARGSTEAFF	TGTGCCAGCAGCTTAGCTCGGGGATCCACTGAAGCTTTCTTT
NA	TRBV30	NA	TRBJ1-1	CAWGAQNTEAFF	TGTGCCTGGGGTGCCCAGAACACTGAAGCTTTCTTT
TRBD2	TRBV18	NA	TRBJ2-7	CASSPGLAGGMSEQYF	TGTGCCAGCTCACCGGGACTAGCGGGAGGAATGAGCGAGCAGTACTTC
TRBD1	TRBV5-1	NA	TRBJ1-3	CASSLLEGARGNTIYF	TGCGCCAGCAGCTTGCTTGAGGGGGCGAGAGGAAACACCATATATTTT
TRBD2	TRBV6-5	NA	TRBJ2-1	CASSYLGLISEQFF	TGTGCCAGCAGTTACTTGGGACTAATCAGTGAGCAGTTCTTC
NA	TRBV6-1	NA	TRBJ1-4	CASSEGDATNEKLFF	TGTGCCAGCAGTGAGGGGGATGCAACTAATGAAAAACTGTTTTTT
NA	TRBV5-1	once	TRBJ2-7	CASGPAEQYF	TGCGCTTCCGGGCCTGCCGAGCAGTACTTC
NA	TRBV11-2	NA	TRBJ1-1	CASSLGVVTEAFF	TGTGCCAGCAGCTTAGGGGTTGTGACTGAAGCTTTCTTT
NA	TRBV15	NA	TRBJ2-2	CATSPTGEGTGELFF	TGTGCCACCAGCCCGACGGGAGAGGGCACCGGGGAGCTGTTTTTT
NA	TRBV12-5	NA	TRBJ2-2	CASGFEGKNTGELFF	TGTGCTAGTGGTTTTGAGGGCAAGAACACCGGGGAGCTGTTTTTT
NA	TRBV19	once	TRBJ2-3	CASSLRGSGRTDTQYF	TGTGCCAGTAGTCTGCGGGGCAGTGGGCGCACAGATACGCAGTATTTT
TRBD1	TRBV2	NA	TRBJ2-5	CASSVVLGTGVREETQYF	TGTGCCAGCAGTGTAGTCTTGGGGACAGGGGTCAGGGAAGAGACCCAGTACTTC
NA	TRBV9	NA	TRBJ2-3	CASSSQGADTQYF	TGTGCCAGCAGCTCACAGGGCGCAGATACGCAGTATTTT
NA	TRBV5-5	NA	TRBJ2-5	CASSSLQQGGTQYF	TGTGCCAGCAGCAGCCTCCAACAGGGTGGGACCCAGTACTTC
TRBD1	TRBV30	NA	TRBJ1-1	CACGQGAEAFF	TGTGCCTGCGGACAGGGTGCTGAAGCTTTCTTT
NA	TRBV9	NA	TRBJ2-3	CASSVVGSLSTDTQYF	TGTGCCAGCAGCGTAGTGGGCAGCCTAAGCACAGATACGCAGTATTTT
NA	TRBV7-2	NA	TRBJ2-1	CASRGFRDGEQFF	TGTGCCAGCCGGGGCTTCCGGGATGGGGAGCAGTTCTTC
NA	TRBV6-6	NA	TRBJ2-2	CALRVPGTGELFF	TGTGCCCTGCGAGTCCCTGGCACCGGGGAGCTGTTTTTT
TRBD1	TRBV6-1	NA	TRBJ2-5	CASSDPLLDRVETQYF	TGTGCCAGCAGTGACCCTCTATTAGACAGGGTTGAGACCCAGTACTTC
TRBD1	TRBV18	few	TRBJ2-7	CASSRQGNDEQYF	TGTGCCAGCTCACGACAGGGGAATGACGAGCAGTACTTC
NA	TRBV19	NA	TRBJ2-5	CASSMAQGRETQYF	TGTGCCAGTAGTATGGCCCAGGGGCGAGAGACCCAGTACTTC
NA	TRBV5-6	NA	TRBJ2-3	CASSGWVAVDTQYF	TGTGCCAGCAGCGGGTGGGTCGCGGTGGATACGCAGTATTTT
NA	TRBV18	NA	TRBJ1-1	CASSPGAGVAFF	TGTGCCAGCTCACCTGGGGCCGGGGTTGCTTTCTTT
NA	TRBV2	NA	TRBJ2-7	CASSAEGLGYEQYF	TGTGCCAGCAGTGCGGAGGGATTGGGCTACGAGCAGTACTTC
NA	TRBV10-3	NA	TRBJ2-7	CAISQGQGRDEQYF	TGTGCCATCAGCCAGGGGCAGGGACGGGACGAGCAGTACTTC
TRBD2	TRBV7-9	once	TRBJ2-3	CASSPQGLAGARDTQYF	TGTGCCAGCAGCCCTCAAGGACTAGCGGGAGCGAGGGATACGCAGTATTTT
TRBD1	TRBV5-1	NA	TRBJ1-1	CASQHGQANTEAFF	TGCGCCAGCCAACATGGACAGGCGAACACTGAAGCTTTCTTT
TRBD2	TRBV20-1	NA	TRBJ2-5	CSAIGGETQYF	TGCAGTGCGATCGGGGGGGAGACCCAGTACTTC
TRBD2	TRBV10-3	NA	TRBJ2-1	CAISADSGRAWNEQFF	TGTGCCATCAGCGCCGATAGCGGGAGGGCGTGGAATGAGCAGTTCTTC
TRBD1	TRBV5-4	NA	TRBJ2-3	CASSPGQTPTDTQYF	TGTGCCAGCAGCCCGGGACAGACCCCCACAGATACGCAGTATTTT
NA	TRBV11-3	few	TRBJ2-5	CASSSGQWHLQETQYF	TGTGCCAGCAGCTCAGGACAGTGGCACCTCCAAGAGACCCAGTACTTC
NA	TRBV10-3	NA	TRBJ2-1	CAISPGRLNEQFF	TGTGCCATCAGTCCGGGACGACTCAATGAGCAGTTCTTC
TRBD2	TRBV5-4	NA	TRBJ2-2	CASLASPSSGGFVGELFF	TGTGCCAGCTTAGCCTCTCCTAGCTCGGGAGGGTTCGTCGGGGAGCTGTTTTTT
NA	TRBV30	NA	TRBJ2-5	CAWSVGEVGQETQYF	TGTGCCTGGAGTGTCGGGGAGGTGGGGCAAGAGACCCAGTACTTC
NA	TRBV28	NA	TRBJ2-7	CASSLLLRQSSYEQYF	TGTGCCAGCAGTTTATTACTAAGGCAGAGCTCCTACGAGCAGTACTTC
NA	TRBV6-5	NA	TRBJ1-5	CASHSGGPQHF	TGTGCCAGTCACAGCGGAGGGCCCCAGCATTTT
NA	TRBV7-7	NA	TRBJ2-1	CASSLAGAYNEQFF	TGTGCTAGCAGCTTAGCCGGGGCGTACAATGAGCAGTTCTTC
NA	TRBV6-6	NA	TRBJ1-1	CASSYSGQTEAFF	TGTGCCAGCAGTTACTCTGGGCAGACTGAAGCTTTCTTT
NA	TRBV7-9	once	TRBJ2-2	CASSLKGPGELFF	TGTGCCAGCAGCTTAAAGGGTCCCGGGGAGCTGTTTTTT
NA	TRBV29-1	NA	TRBJ2-2	CSVDLSNTGELFF	TGCAGCGTTGACCTAAGCAACACCGGGGAGCTGTTTTTT